The text below deals with one TCR beta chain. Its antigen is unidentified. The use of genomic DNA as template underpinned the TCR beta VDJ and CDR3 profiling. TCRdb independently ran MiXCR on the reads; one entry per CDR3 protein. Here the sample spans roughly 81,000 distinct CDR3 sequences, under 50% being singletons. This record belongs to a study of CD8+CD57+ T cells in acquired aplastic anemia. The wider study: Average DNA yield from sorted CD4+ and CD8+ cells was around 3 ug.

V lost 6 bases and J lost 3; bases outside the gene matches: 7. Germline loops: CDR1 SQVTM, CDR2 ANQGSEA. The CDR3 sequence is 13 residues long. The study's findings and limits: Between patients and controls, CD8+ Simpson's diversity did not vary significantly. There were fewer than 35 CD8+ CDR3 sequences that occurred in both patients and controls.

This TCR derives from a human donor in good health, serving as a control. Input material: sorted CD4+, CD8+, or CD8+CD57+ T cells (not recorded which) from PBMCs. The chain is built from TRBV29-1 and TRBJ2-7; 8 positions agree with TRBD1. The CDR3 protein is CSVLGQGGYEQYF. CDR3 in DNA: TGCAGCGTCCTTGGACAGGGTGGCTACGAGCAGTACTTC.